The 3 T cell receptor beta chains presented below share a single source sample, sequenced in a study of human T cells and chemical hapten exposure. TCRdb re-analysed the RACE reads in MiXCR, keeping a single row per CDR3 protein. This sample has about 80,000 distinct CDR3 sequences; about 8% occur once, and the top ten carry about 1.4%. Time point in this sample: patch test 1, 2 weeks after DPC sensitization. Treatment defined: therapeutic diphenylcyclopropenone sensitization with weekly scalp DPC. The source material was whole blood, sampled in connection with sensitization to the hapten diphenylcyclopropenone (DPC). The source is a woman in her 30s with alopecia areata. Some clones in this sample may be carry-over from other donors' samples.

The sample holds a few counts of this clonotype. The chain uses TRBV10-2 and TRBJ2-5, with TRBD2 as a possible D gene (5 bases). This CDR3 spans 14 amino acids. Trimming cost V 2 bases and J 7 bases, with 14 bases left between them. The germline V gene encodes CDR1 WSHSY and CDR2 SAAADI. The CDR3 coding sequence is TGCGCCAGCAGTGAGCCGGGAAACATAAGGACCCAGTACTTC. Translation: CASSEPGNIRTQYF.

The chain links TRBV29-1 to TRBJ2-3; no clear D. V was shortened by 3 bases and J by 5 bases, with 9 bases between the two germline ends. There are 12 residues in the CDR3. Germline CDR1 SQVTM, CDR2 ANQGSEA. The CDR3 sequence is CSVEGSGDTQYF. Here the CDR3 DNA reads TGCAGCGTTGAGGGGTCTGGAGATACGCAGTATTTT.

This clonotype was observed a handful of times. The CDR3 sequence: CSAPPVGTRLARGRTDTQYF. The CDR3, as DNA: TGCAGTGCCCCCCCGGTGGGGACTCGACTAGCCCGGGGCCGAACAGATACGCAGTATTTT. The genes are TRBV20-1 and TRBJ2-3, with 7 nucleotides matching TRBD2. CDR3 length: 20 residues. The V gene's germline CDR1 is DFQATT and CDR2 SNEGSKA (reference sequence). J was trimmed by 3 bases and V by 6 bases; bases with no gene match: 27.